Detailed here is one T cell receptor (beta chain). This specimen comes from a study of blood T cell repertoires in COVID-19. Method: immunoSEQ multiplex PCR; TCRdb's copy keeps in-frame clones and lacks some. The repertoire holds under 140,000 clones, with around 68% as singletons. This TCR derives from a woman in her sixties with acute or convalescent COVID-19. Sequencing was done on a sample of peripheral blood.

The DNA of the CDR3 is TGTGCCAGCAGCCGACACAGGGCAAACACTGAAGCTTTCTTT. Its protein is CASSRHRANTEAFF. The rearrangement uses TRBV3-1 (or the pseudogene TRBV3-2) and TRBJ1-1; D possibly corresponds to TRBD1 (6 bases). Looked up from germline, CDR1 is LGHDT and CDR2 is YNNKEL (reference sequence). The CDR3 loop spans 14 amino acids. Trimming cost V 4 bases and J 2 bases, with 11 bases left between them.